This TCR beta chain was recorded in a study of technical replicates of blood from a handful of donors. Generated by immunoSEQ multiplex PCR, the TCRdb table keeps only in-frame clones and is missing some. The sample lists just over 80,000 clones; around 94% were seen once. The CDR3 has 17 residues. Trimming removed 2 bases from V and 3 bases from J, with 19 bases in between. The germline gives CDR1 SEHNR, CDR2 FQNEAQ (reference sequence). This clone has a single count. This receptor was obtained from a human donor in good health. This chain connects TRBV7-9 to TRBJ1-1; tentatively, D is TRBD1 (6 bases). Sequenced material: T cells isolated from PBMCs. CDR3 DNA sequence: TGTGCCAGCAGCTTATCGCAATGGGGGCGCAGGGACACTGAAGCTTTCTTT. It is translated as CASSLSQWGRRDTEAFF.